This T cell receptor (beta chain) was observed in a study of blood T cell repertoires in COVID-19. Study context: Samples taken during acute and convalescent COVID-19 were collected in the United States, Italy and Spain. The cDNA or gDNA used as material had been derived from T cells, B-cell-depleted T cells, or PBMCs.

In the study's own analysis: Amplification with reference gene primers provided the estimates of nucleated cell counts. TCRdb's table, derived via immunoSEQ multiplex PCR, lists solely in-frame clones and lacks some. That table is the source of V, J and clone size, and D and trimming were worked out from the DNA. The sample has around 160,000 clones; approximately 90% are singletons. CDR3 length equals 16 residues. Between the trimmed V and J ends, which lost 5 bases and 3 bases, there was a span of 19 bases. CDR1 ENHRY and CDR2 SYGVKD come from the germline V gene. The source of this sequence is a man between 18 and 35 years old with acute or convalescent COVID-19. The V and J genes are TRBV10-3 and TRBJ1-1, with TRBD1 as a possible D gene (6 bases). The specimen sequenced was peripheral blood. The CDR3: CAISSARQVNYTEAFF. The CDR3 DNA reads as TGTGCCATCAGTTCAGCGAGACAGGTGAACTACACTGAAGCTTTCTTT.